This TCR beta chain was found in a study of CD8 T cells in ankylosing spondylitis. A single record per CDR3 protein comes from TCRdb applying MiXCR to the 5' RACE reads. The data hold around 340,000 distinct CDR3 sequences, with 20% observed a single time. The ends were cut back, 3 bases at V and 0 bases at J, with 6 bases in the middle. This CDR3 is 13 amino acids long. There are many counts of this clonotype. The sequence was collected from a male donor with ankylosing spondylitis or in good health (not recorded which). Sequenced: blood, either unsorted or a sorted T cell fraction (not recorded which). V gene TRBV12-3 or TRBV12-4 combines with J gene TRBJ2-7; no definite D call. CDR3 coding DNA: TGTGCCAGCAGTTTTGGAAACTCCTACGAGCAGTACTTC. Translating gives CASSFGNSYEQYF.